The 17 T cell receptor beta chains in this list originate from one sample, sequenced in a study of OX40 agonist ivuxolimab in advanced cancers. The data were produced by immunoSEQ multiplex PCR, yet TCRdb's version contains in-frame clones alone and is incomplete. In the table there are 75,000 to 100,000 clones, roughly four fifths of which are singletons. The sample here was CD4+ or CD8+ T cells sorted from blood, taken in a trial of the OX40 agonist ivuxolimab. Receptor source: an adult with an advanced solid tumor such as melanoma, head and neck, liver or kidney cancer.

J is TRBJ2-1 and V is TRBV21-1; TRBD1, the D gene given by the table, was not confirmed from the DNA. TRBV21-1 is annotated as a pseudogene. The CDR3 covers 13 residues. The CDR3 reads CARRDRAYNEQFF. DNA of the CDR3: TGTGCCAGACGGGACAGGGCTTACAATGAGCAGTTCTTC.

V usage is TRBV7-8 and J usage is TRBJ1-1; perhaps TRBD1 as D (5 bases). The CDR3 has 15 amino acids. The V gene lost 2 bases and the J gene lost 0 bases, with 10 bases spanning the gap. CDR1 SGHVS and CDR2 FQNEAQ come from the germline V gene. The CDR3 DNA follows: TGTGCCAGCAGCTTACCCGGGACTCTGAACACTGAAGCTTTCTTT. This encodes CASSLPGTLNTEAFF.

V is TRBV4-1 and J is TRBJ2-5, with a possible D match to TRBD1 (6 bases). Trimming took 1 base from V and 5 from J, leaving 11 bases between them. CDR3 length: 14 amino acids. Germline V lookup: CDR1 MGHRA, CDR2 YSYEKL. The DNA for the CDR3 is TGCGCCAGCAGCCAAGTTTGGACAGCTGAGACCCAGTACTTC. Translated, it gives CASSQVWTAETQYF.

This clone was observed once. CDR3 protein: CASSLRWGVSSTDTQYF. DNA for the CDR3: TGTGCCAGCAGCTTAAGGTGGGGCGTCTCTAGCACAGATACGCAGTATTTT. The chain uses TRBV7-2 and TRBJ2-3, with D perhaps TRBD1 (5 bases). V lost 2 bases and J lost 0, with 15 bases in between. From germline, CDR1 is SGHTA and CDR2 FQGNSA. The CDR3 has 17 amino acids.

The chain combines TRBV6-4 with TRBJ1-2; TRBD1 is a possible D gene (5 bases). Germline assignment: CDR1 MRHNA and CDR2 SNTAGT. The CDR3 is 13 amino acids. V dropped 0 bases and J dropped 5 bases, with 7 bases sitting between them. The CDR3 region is CASSDSQGYGYTF. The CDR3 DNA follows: TGTGCCAGCAGTGACTCCCAGGGTTATGGCTACACCTTC.

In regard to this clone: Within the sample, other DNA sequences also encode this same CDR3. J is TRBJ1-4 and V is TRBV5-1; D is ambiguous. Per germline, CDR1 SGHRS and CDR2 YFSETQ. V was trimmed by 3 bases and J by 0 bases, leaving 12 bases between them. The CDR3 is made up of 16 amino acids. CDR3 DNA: TGCGCCAGCAGCTCCGGAACAGCTGCAACTAATGAAAAACTGTTTTTT. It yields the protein CASSSGTAATNEKLFF.

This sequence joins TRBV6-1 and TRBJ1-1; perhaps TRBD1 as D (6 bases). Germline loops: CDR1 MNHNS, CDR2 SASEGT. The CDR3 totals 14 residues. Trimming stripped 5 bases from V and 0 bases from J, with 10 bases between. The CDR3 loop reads CASSSDRLNTEAFF. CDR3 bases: TGTGCCAGCAGTTCCGACAGGTTGAACACTGAAGCTTTCTTT.

The CDR3 sequence: CASSHNHNEQFF. CDR3 nucleotide sequence: TGTGCCAGCAGCCATAACCACAATGAGCAGTTCTTC. The chain employs TRBV7-9 and TRBJ2-1; no reliable D call. The germline CDR1 and CDR2 sequences are SEHNR and FQNEAQ (reference sequence). The CDR3 is made up of 12 amino acids. The ends were cut back, 5 bases at V and 5 bases at J, with 7 bases in the middle.

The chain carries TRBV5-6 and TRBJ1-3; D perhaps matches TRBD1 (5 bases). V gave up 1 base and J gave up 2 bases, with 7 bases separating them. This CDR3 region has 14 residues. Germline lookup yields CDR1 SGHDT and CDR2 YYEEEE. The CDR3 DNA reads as TGTGCCAGCAGCTTGAGGACACCTGGAAACACCATATATTTT. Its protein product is CASSLRTPGNTIYF.

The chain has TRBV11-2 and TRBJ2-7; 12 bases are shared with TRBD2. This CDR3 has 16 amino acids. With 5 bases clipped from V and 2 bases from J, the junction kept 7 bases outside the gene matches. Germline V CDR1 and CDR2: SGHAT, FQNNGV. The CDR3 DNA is TGTGCCAGCAGCCCTGCTCGGACTAGCGGGGCCTACGAGCAGTACTTC. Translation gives CASSPARTSGAYEQYF.

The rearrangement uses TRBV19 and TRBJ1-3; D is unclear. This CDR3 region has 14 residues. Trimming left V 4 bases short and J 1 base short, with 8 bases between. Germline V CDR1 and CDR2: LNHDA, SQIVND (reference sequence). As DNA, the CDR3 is TGTGCCAGTAGTAAGGACGTTTCTGGAAACACCATATATTTT. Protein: CASSKDVSGNTIYF. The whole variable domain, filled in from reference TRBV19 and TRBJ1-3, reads DGGITQSPKYLFRKEGQNVTLSCEQNLNHDAMYWYRQDPGQGLRLIYYSQIVNDFQKGDIAEGYSVSREKKESFPLTVTSAQKNPTAFYLCASSKDVSGNTIYFGEGSWLTVV.

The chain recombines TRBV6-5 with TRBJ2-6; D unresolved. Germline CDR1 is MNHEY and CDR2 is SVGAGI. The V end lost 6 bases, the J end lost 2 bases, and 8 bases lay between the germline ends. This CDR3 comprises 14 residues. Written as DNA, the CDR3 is TGTGCCAGCAGCCGACTGCCTGGGGCCAACGTCCTGACTTTC. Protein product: CASSRLPGANVLTF.

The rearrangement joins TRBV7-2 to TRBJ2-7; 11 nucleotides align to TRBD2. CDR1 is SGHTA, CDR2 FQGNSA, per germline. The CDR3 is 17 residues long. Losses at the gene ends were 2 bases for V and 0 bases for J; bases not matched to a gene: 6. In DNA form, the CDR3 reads TGTGCCAGCAGCTTAAGGGAGACTAGCGGGAACTCCTACGAGCAGTACTTC. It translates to CASSLRETSGNSYEQYF.

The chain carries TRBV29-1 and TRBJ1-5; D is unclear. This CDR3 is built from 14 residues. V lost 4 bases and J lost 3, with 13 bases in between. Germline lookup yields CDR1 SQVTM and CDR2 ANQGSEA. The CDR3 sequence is CSVGVSGTNQPQHF. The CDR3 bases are TGCAGCGTTGGGGTCTCAGGCACCAATCAGCCCCAGCATTTT.

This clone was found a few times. CDR3 in amino acids: CASSLWDGFGEQYF. The CDR3, as DNA: TGTGCCAGCAGCTTATGGGACGGCTTCGGCGAGCAGTACTTC. The rearrangement uses TRBV7-8 and TRBJ2-7; D is tentatively TRBD1 or TRBD2 (5 bases each). The germline V gene has CDR1 SGHVS and CDR2 FQNEAQ. The CDR3 consists of 14 residues. V gave up 2 bases and J gave up 6 bases, with 14 bases separating them.

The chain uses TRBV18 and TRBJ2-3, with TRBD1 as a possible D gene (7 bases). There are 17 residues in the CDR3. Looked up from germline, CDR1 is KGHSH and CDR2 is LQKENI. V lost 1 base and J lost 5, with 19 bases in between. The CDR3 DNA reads TGTGCCAGCTCACCACTGGGCAGGGGGGCTGTTGGAGATACGCAGTATTTT. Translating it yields CASSPLGRGAVGDTQYF.

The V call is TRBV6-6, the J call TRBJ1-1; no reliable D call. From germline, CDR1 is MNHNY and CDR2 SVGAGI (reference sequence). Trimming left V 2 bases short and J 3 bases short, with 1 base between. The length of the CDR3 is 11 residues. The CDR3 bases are TGTGCCAGCAGTTACCACACTGAAGCTTTCTTT. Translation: CASSYHTEAFF.